These 6 T cell receptor beta chains share one sample of origin, sequenced in a study of regulatory T cells in long-lasting Graves disease. The time point denotes: newly diagnosed GD, antithyroid drugs for less than 3 months. PBMC-derived RNA was used for the TCR library. HTBI primers from iRepertoire and Arm-PCR of CDR3 regions yielded the TCR beta libraries. MiXCR, applied by TCRdb to the multiplex PCR reads, yields one record per CDR3 protein. In the table there are 410,000 or so distinct CDR3 sequences, 15% of which are singletons. This sample also belongs to another study, concerning T cells in Graves' hyperthyroidism and ophthalmopathy.

The sample here was peripheral blood mononuclear cells (PBMCs), taken at new diagnosis, from a patient treated with antithyroid drugs. The receptors originated from a woman aged 25-40 years with Graves disease.

This clonotype was counted a few times. This chain links TRBV7-8 with TRBJ2-7, with unresolved D. Trimming took off 1 base at V and 4 bases at J, with 8 bases between the two ends. Germline V CDR1 and CDR2: SGHVS, FQNEAQ. The CDR3 extends over 13 amino acids. In nucleotides, the CDR3 is TGTGCCAGCAGCTTAGTGCGGCGATACGAGCAGTACTTC. This gives the protein CASSLVRRYEQYF. The whole variable domain, remainder taken from reference TRBV7-8 and TRBJ2-7, is GAGVSQSPRYKVAKRGQDVALRCDPISGHVSLFWYQQALGQGPEFLTYFQNEAQLDKSGLPSDRFFAERPEGSVSTLKIQRTQQEDSAVYLCASSLVRRYEQYFGPGTRLTVT.

This clonotype was counted ten times or more. The rearrangement links TRBV14 to TRBJ1-5, with a possible D match to TRBD1 (5 bases). Germline lookup yields CDR1 SGHDN and CDR2 FVKESK. Trimming shortened V by 0 bases and J by 0 bases, and 18 bases separated the two germline ends. CDR3 length: 19 amino acids. The CDR3 is CASSQDVHGHHNSNQPQHF. The CDR3 nucleotides are TGTGCCAGCAGCCAAGATGTACATGGACATCACAATAGCAATCAGCCCCAGCATTTT.

This clonotype was counted many times. The chain uses TRBV20-1 and TRBJ1-1; D call uncertain. Looked up from germline, CDR1 is DFQATT and CDR2 is SNEGSKA (reference sequence). The V end was cut by 0 bases, the J end by 8 bases, with 13 bases between. The length of the CDR3 is 13 residues. Here the CDR3 DNA reads TGCAGTGCTAGAGAAGCTAGGAGTTTGGAAGCTTTCTTT. Translating gives CSAREARSLEAFF.

The chain is built from TRBV7-2 and TRBJ2-3; 10 bases fit TRBD2. V lost 5 bases, J lost 4 bases, and 9 bases stayed unmatched. Germline assignment: CDR1 SGHTA and CDR2 FQGNSA. The CDR3 runs 16 residues. This CDR3 is CASSPPAGGASDTQYF. The DNA of the CDR3 is TGTGCCAGCAGCCCCCCAGCGGGAGGGGCCTCAGATACGCAGTATTTT. Variable domain in full (rest from reference TRBV7-2 and TRBJ2-3): GAGVSQSPSNKVTEKGKDVELRCDPISGHTALYWYRQSLGQGLEFLIYFQGNSAPDKSGLPSDRFSAERTGGSVSTLTIQRTQQEDSAVYLCASSPPAGGASDTQYFGPGTRLTVL.

This clonotype has only a few counts. The V gene is TRBV4-1, the J gene TRBJ1-2; D is undetermined. Germline V gives CDR1 MGHRA, CDR2 YSYEKL. The V and J ends lost 4 bases and 8 bases respectively, with 17 bases between them. This CDR3 has 14 residues. CDR3 amino acids: CASSLAETRRGYTF. CDR3 in DNA: TGCGCCAGCAGCCTAGCCGAGACTCGGAGAGGCTACACCTTC.

The chain employs TRBV5-1 and TRBJ2-2; 8 nucleotides match TRBD1. The CDR3 has 15 amino acids. From germline, CDR1 is SGHRS and CDR2 YFSETQ. Trimming took 4 bases from V and 7 from J; bases not matched to a gene: 9. The CDR3: CASSAGTGGGGELFF. The CDR3 nucleotides read TGCGCCAGCAGCGCCGGGACAGGCGGCGGCGGGGAGCTGTTTTTT.